The 9 T cell receptor beta chains in this list originate from one sample, sequenced in a study of memory CD4+ T cells and cytomegalovirus serostatus. Assay used: immunoSEQ multiplex PCR; TCRdb lists only in-frame clones, some missing. The sample yields tens of thousands of clones, 82% seen once. The sort gate was single viable CD3+CD4+CD8-CD45RO+ cells for memory CD4+ T cells. What was sequenced was memory CD4+ T cells from blood. Source of these receptors: an adult in good health and CMV-seronegative. Some clones in this sample may be carry-over from other donors' samples.

V is TRBV14 and J is TRBJ2-3, with 10 bases fitting TRBD2. The J segment lost 8 bases and the V segment lost 4 bases, leaving 24 bases of the junction unmatched. The germline V gene encodes CDR1 SGHDN and CDR2 FVKESK. The CDR3 has 20 amino acids. CDR3 residues: CASSRRASGRGYLFSGTQYF. The CDR3 DNA follows: TGTGCCAGCAGCCGACGGGCTAGCGGGAGAGGGTACCTCTTCTCCGGTACGCAGTATTTT.

The chain carries TRBV28 and TRBJ2-1; the D is unclear. Germline values: CDR1 MDHEN, CDR2 SYDVKM. The CDR3 covers 12 residues. Trimming cost V 7 bases and J 5 bases, with 9 bases left between them. CDR3: CASTPRDNEQFF. The CDR3 coding sequence is TGTGCCAGCACCCCCCGAGACAATGAGCAGTTCTTC. Together with reference TRBV28 and TRBJ2-1, the CDR3 gives the full variable domain: DVKVTQSSRYLVKRTGEKVFLECVQDMDHENMFWYRQDPGLGLRLIYFSYDVKMKEKGDIPEGYSVSREKKERFSLILESASTNQTSMYLCASTPRDNEQFFGPGTRLTVL.

V and J are TRBV19 and TRBJ1-6, with D possibly being TRBD1 (5 bases). V gave up 6 bases and J gave up 11 bases, with 20 bases separating them. CDR3 length equals 15 residues. CDR1 is LNHDA, CDR2 SQIVND, per germline (reference sequence). The CDR3 region is CASRRTGASGAPLHF. The CDR3 DNA is TGTGCCAGTAGGAGAACCGGGGCATCCGGGGCACCCCTCCACTTT.

The J gene is TRBJ2-2, the V gene TRBV10-1; D is perhaps TRBD2 (5 bases). The CDR3 runs 12 residues. Between the trimmed V and J ends, which lost 5 bases and 7 bases, there was a span of 8 bases. Germline V lookup: CDR1 WNHNN, CDR2 SYGVQD (reference sequence). The CDR3 sequence is CASSQDYGELFF. The CDR3 DNA follows: TGCGCCAGCAGTCAAGACTACGGGGAGCTGTTTTTT.

The chain carries TRBV14 and TRBJ2-2; D might be TRBD1 or TRBD2, each matching 6 bases. The length of the CDR3 is 15 residues. Trimming pared 1 base from V and 8 bases from J, leaving 14 bases between. The germline CDR1 and CDR2 sequences are SGHDN and FVKESK. CDR3 residues: CASSQVSGGRGELFF. CDR3 DNA: TGTGCCAGCAGCCAAGTATCCGGGGGCAGGGGGGAGCTGTTTTTT.

The V gene is TRBV11-2, the J gene TRBJ2-2; D uncertain. Trimming left V 5 bases short and J 2 bases short, with 6 bases between. Germline V gives CDR1 SGHAT, CDR2 FQNNGV. CDR3 length: 13 residues. In nucleotides, the CDR3 is TGTGCCAGCAGCGTGACTAACACCGGGGAGCTGTTTTTT. It specifies CASSVTNTGELFF.

The rearrangement uses TRBV5-1 and TRBJ2-5; 8 positions match TRBD1. Germline CDR1 and CDR2: SGHRS and YFSETQ. The CDR3 loop spans 13 amino acids. V lost 5 bases and J lost 5; bases outside the gene matches: 5. Written as DNA, the CDR3 is TGCGCCAGCAGATTACAGGGGGACGAGACCCAGTACTTC. Protein sequence: CASRLQGDETQYF.

This clone showed up just a few times. The chain combines TRBV30 with TRBJ1-1; tentatively, D is TRBD1 (6 bases). Trimming removed 4 bases at V and 9 bases at J, with 15 bases between. The CDR3 consists of 12 residues. Germline V gene data show CDR1 as GTSNPN and CDR2 as SVGIG (reference sequence). CDR3 amino acids: CAWNIGQSKAFF. For the CDR3, the DNA is TGTGCCTGGAATATCGGACAGAGTAAAGCTTTCTTT.

This clone occurred once. CDR3 in DNA: TGCGCCAGCAGCCAAGGAACGGAGCCCAGCAATCAGCCCCAGCATTTT. Translation: CASSQGTEPSNQPQHF. The chain is built from TRBV4-1 and TRBJ1-5; D unresolved. V lost 1 base to trimming and J lost 1 base, with 11 bases between them. The CDR3 sequence is 16 residues long. Looked up from germline, CDR1 is MGHRA and CDR2 is YSYEKL.